The clone carrying this TCR beta chain has only one observation. This sample is part of a study of blood T cell repertoires in COVID-19. Enrollment of patients from Seattle took place during active infection, with longitudinal follow-up. Repertoires were generated with immunoSEQ multiplex PCR, while TCRdb's copy carries only in-frame clones and drops some. The sample holds more than 350,000 clones; more than 80% are singletons and the top ten take about 2.9%. Germline CDR1 LNHDA, CDR2 SQIVND (reference sequence). The V segment lost 4 bases and the J segment 5 bases; nucleotides outside the gene matches: 2. The CDR3 consists of 14 residues.

The chain joins TRBV19 to TRBJ2-5; 12 bases are shared with TRBD2. This TCR came from a woman in her twenties or thirties with COVID-19, enrolled during active disease. Sequencing used peripheral blood. CDR3 amino acids: CASSSTSGRETQYF. CDR3 coding DNA: TGTGCCAGTAGTAGTACTAGCGGGAGGGAGACCCAGTACTTC.